The clone carrying this TCR beta chain was counted a single time. Its antigen is still unknown. The PCR employed 60 Vbeta primers together with 13 Jbeta primers. The method was immunoSEQ multiplex PCR; TCRdb's version includes in-frame clones alone and lacks a portion of them. The sample yields roughly 190,000 clones, roughly 80% seen once. The entry originates in a study of cytomegalovirus exposure and HLA in healthy donors. Study details: Assignment to the Caucasian-associated ancestry cluster applied to over 70% of the approximately 400 genotyped donors. Whole-study results and caveats: The study had only CMV serostatus as immune exposure information. Highest at DRB1 and lowest at HLA-C, TCR association rates differed among HLA loci in a later analysis.

V was cut by 0 bases and J by 4 bases, with 12 bases left in between. This CDR3 region has 15 residues. The germline V gene encodes CDR1 SGHRS and CDR2 YFSETQ. The chain combines TRBV5-1 with TRBJ2-3; D not certain. Material: PBMCs. This receptor was taken from a woman aged 25 to 39 in good health and CMV-seropositive. CDR3 sequence (DNA): TGCGCCAGCAGCTTGGCTGCCGGTTTGGCAGATACGCAGTATTTT. Protein sequence: CASSLAAGLADTQYF.